Included here is one T cell receptor beta chain sequence, with context. Its specificity is not known. Germline loops: CDR1 GTSNPN, CDR2 SVGIG (reference sequence). The V gene lost 0 bases and the J gene lost 4 bases, with 10 bases spanning the gap. This CDR3 comprises 15 residues. The entry originates in a study of early T cells in non-severe SARS-CoV-2 infection. Study details: Investigators sequenced bulk RNA drawn from unsorted whole blood, and chains remained unpaired.

Individual cDNA molecules were tagged with unique molecular identifiers. TCRdb independently ran MiXCR on the 5' RACE reads; one entry per CDR3 protein. This table holds about 92,000 distinct CDR3 sequences, roughly 15% found once. Study-wide results and caveats: Clonotype matching in VDJdb favored anti-spike CD8 responses and did not capture private and CD4 specificities.

The sample consisted of whole blood. The V gene is TRBV30, the J gene TRBJ2-6, with D perhaps given as TRBD1 or TRBD2 (6 bases each). This sequence was found in an adult who was a healthcare worker with PCR-confirmed SARS-CoV-2 infection or an uninfected control (not recorded which). The CDR3: CAWSVTGAGANVLTF. The CDR3 DNA follows: TGTGCCTGGAGTGTGACGGGGGCCGGGGCCAACGTCCTGACTTTC. The whole variable domain, filled in from reference TRBV30 and TRBJ2-6, reads SQTIHQWPATLVQPVGSPLSLECTVEGTSNPNLYWYRQAAGRGLQLLFYSVGIGQISSEVPQNLSASRPQDRQFILSSKKLLLSDSGFYLCAWSVTGAGANVLTFGAGSRLTVL.